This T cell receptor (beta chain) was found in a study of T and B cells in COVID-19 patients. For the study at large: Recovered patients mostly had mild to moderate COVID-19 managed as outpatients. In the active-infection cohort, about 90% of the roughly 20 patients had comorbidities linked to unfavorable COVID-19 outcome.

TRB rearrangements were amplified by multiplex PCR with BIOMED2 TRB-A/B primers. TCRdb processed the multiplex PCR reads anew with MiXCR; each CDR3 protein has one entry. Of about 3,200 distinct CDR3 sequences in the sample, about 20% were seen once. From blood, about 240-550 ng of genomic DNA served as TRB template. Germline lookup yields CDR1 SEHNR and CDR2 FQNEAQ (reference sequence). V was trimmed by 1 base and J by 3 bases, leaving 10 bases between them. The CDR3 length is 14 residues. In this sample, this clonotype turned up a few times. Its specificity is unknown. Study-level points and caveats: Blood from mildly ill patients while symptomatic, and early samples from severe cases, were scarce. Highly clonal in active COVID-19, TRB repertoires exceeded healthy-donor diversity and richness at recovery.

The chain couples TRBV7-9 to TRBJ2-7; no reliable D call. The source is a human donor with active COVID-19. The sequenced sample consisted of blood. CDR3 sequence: CASSLGAPDYEQYF. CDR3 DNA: TGTGCCAGCAGCTTAGGGGCACCGGACTACGAGCAGTACTTC.